What follows describes a single TCR beta chain. The CDR3 spans 12 residues. The V end was cut by 6 bases, the J end by 3 bases, with 9 bases between. Repertoires were generated with immunoSEQ multiplex PCR, while TCRdb's copy carries only in-frame clones and drops some. The sample records 100,000 to 150,000 clones, about 80% being singletons. The sample originates from a study of blood T cell repertoires in COVID-19. Material for sequencing was peripheral blood. The rearrangement uses TRBV12-3 or TRBV12-4 and TRBJ2-7; the D is unclear. The receptor was derived from a man between 60 and 75 years old with acute or convalescent COVID-19. CDR3 residues: CASRFGDYEQYF. DNA for the CDR3: TGTGCCAGCAGGTTCGGAGACTACGAGCAGTACTTC.